This passage covers 17 T cell receptor beta chains from one sample sequenced in a study of CD8 T cells in ankylosing spondylitis. Study-wide results and limits: What seemed typical of ankylosing spondylitis blood was a TCR beta motif built from 8 or 9 highly homologous variants.

TCRdb re-called the 5' RACE reads with MiXCR, one entry per CDR3 protein. Of around 540,000 distinct CDR3 sequences detected, more than 9.5% appear once; the ten largest clones hold about 6.8%. These TCRs are of unknown antigen specificity. The specimen sequenced was blood, either unsorted or a sorted T cell fraction (not recorded which). Receptors were obtained from a male donor with ankylosing spondylitis.

This clonotype was found a few times. The chain has TRBV21-1 and TRBJ2-6; the D call of TRBD1 is as the table states it, not checked on the DNA. TRBV21-1 is shown as a pseudogene. This CDR3 region has 17 residues. CDR3 sequence: CASELGDRAPGANVLTF. DNA of the CDR3: TGTGCCAGCGAGCTTGGGGACAGGGCCCCTGGGGCCAACGTCCTGACTTTC.

The chain uses TRBV10-3 and TRBJ2-3; 13 bases line up with TRBD2. The CDR3 runs 19 residues. Germline assignment: CDR1 ENHRY and CDR2 SYGVKD. V dropped 4 bases and J dropped 0; count of bases not matched to a gene: 10. CDR3 region: CAISGTSGRGSGSTDTQYF. For the CDR3, the DNA is TGTGCCATCAGTGGGACTAGCGGGAGAGGTAGTGGAAGCACAGATACGCAGTATTTT.

This clonotype came up a few times. The chain employs TRBV5-5 and TRBJ1-2, with D possibly matching TRBD1 (5 bases). CDR3 length: 16 residues. Trimming removed 1 base from V and 8 bases from J, with 21 bases in between. Germline CDR1 and CDR2: SGHKS and YYEKEE (reference sequence). The CDR3 protein is CASSLSPGPSVKGYTF. The CDR3 region has the DNA TGTGCCAGCAGCTTGTCCCCGGGACCGAGCGTTAAGGGCTACACCTTC.

V usage is TRBV6-6 and J usage is TRBJ2-7; 8 nucleotides align to TRBD2. The CDR3 loop spans 13 amino acids. Germline V gives CDR1 MNHNY, CDR2 SVGAGI (reference sequence). Losses at the gene ends were 5 bases for V and 6 bases for J; bases not matched to a gene: 6. The CDR3 DNA sequence: TGTGCCAGCAGTCGCCCGGGACTAGGCGAGCAGTACTTC. This sequence encodes CASSRPGLGEQYF.

The table lists this clonotype with a few counts. This chain joins TRBV12-3 or TRBV12-4 and TRBJ1-1; 7 bases are shared with TRBD1. There are 14 residues in the CDR3. V lost 4 bases, J lost 6 bases, and 8 bases stayed unmatched. The CDR3: CASSSLRTGAEAFF. For the CDR3, the DNA is TGTGCCAGCAGTTCACTTCGAACAGGGGCTGAAGCTTTCTTT.

The chain employs TRBV20-1 and TRBJ2-7; D might be TRBD1 (7 bases). Germline lookup yields CDR1 DFQATT and CDR2 SNEGSKA (reference sequence). The V end was cut by 2 bases, the J end by 5 bases, with 10 bases between. The CDR3 extends over 12 amino acids. The CDR3 loop is CSARQGGDEQYF. The CDR3 DNA reads as TGCAGTGCTAGACAGGGGGGAGACGAGCAGTACTTC.

In regard to this clonotype: One end of the junction does not line up with germline, which may come from a read error. The rearrangement joins TRBV3-1 to TRBJ1-1, with D tentatively TRBD1 (5 bases). This CDR3 has 14 amino acids. CDR1 and CDR2 (germline): LGHDT, YNNKEL (reference sequence). The CDR3 reads CGSSPQGRSTEAFF. The CDR3 DNA is TGTGGCAGCAGCCCCCAGGGCCGGAGCACTGAAGCTTTCTTT.

This clonotype has a handful of counts. The V and J genes are TRBV20-1 and TRBJ2-7, with D perhaps matching TRBD2 (5 bases). The CDR3 contains 13 residues. Trimming removed 0 bases at V and 7 bases at J, with 13 bases between. Germline V gene data show CDR1 as DFQATT and CDR2 as SNEGSKA (reference sequence). CDR3: CSARESRRGEQYF. As DNA, the CDR3 is TGCAGTGCTAGAGAGTCCCGCCGAGGGGAGCAGTACTTC.

In its sample, this clonotype was seen many times. The chain carries TRBV9 and TRBJ2-1; TRBD2 aligns across 8 bases. Germline V gene lookup returns CDR1 SGDLS and CDR2 YYNGEE. The trim removed 0 bases at V and 8 bases at J, leaving 4 bases unmatched. The CDR3 spans 14 residues. The CDR3 here is CASSVAGGPYEQFF. CDR3 nucleotides: TGTGCCAGCAGCGTAGCGGGAGGGCCCTATGAGCAGTTCTTC.

The J gene is TRBJ2-7, the V gene TRBV28; the D is unclear. From germline, CDR1 is MDHEN and CDR2 SYDVKM. The CDR3 length is 12 residues. Trimming left V 3 bases short and J 8 bases short, with 11 bases between. CDR3 sequence (DNA): TGTGCCAGCAGTTTCGGCAGTTCTAAGCAGTACGTC. Translating it yields CASSFGSSKQYV.

The rearrangement links TRBV6-1 to TRBJ2-7; no definite D call. Germline assignment: CDR1 MNHNS and CDR2 SASEGT. There are 14 residues in the CDR3. V was clipped by 5 bases and J by 6 bases, with 17 bases between them. This CDR3 is CASSRDVSVSEQYV. The CDR3 DNA reads as TGTGCCAGCAGTAGAGATGTTAGTGTGTCCGAGCAGTACGTC.

This clonotype was seen many times. J is TRBJ1-2 and V is TRBV12-3 or TRBV12-4; D is ambiguous. The CDR3 is made up of 13 amino acids. V was trimmed by 3 bases and J by 7 bases, leaving 12 bases between them. The CDR3: CASSFGTLGGYTF. DNA for the CDR3: TGTGCCAGCAGTTTCGGTACTTTAGGTGGCTACACCTTC.

The V gene is TRBV24-1, the J gene TRBJ2-1; D is undetermined. V lost 8 bases, J lost 4 bases, and 8 bases lay in between. The length of the CDR3 is 12 residues. Germline V lookup: CDR1 KGHDR, CDR2 SFDVKD. CDR3 DNA: TGTGCCACCATGGACCCGTACAATGAGCAGTTCTTC. Its translation is CATMDPYNEQFF.

This clonotype appeared many times. The rearrangement uses TRBV12-3 or TRBV12-4 and TRBJ2-7; tentatively, D is TRBD2 (6 bases). CDR3 size: 15 residues. Trimming removed 3 bases at V and 0 bases at J, with 12 bases between. CDR3 coding DNA: TGTGCCAGCAGTTTTGAATGGGAGGACTCCTACGAGCAGTACTTC. Translated, it gives CASSFEWEDSYEQYF.

V and J are TRBV5-1 and TRBJ2-7, with 9 bases that match TRBD2. V lost 4 bases to trimming and J lost 5 bases; unmatched junction nucleotides: 4. The CDR3 is 13 amino acids. CDR1 and CDR2 from the germline V gene are SGHRS and YFSETQ. CDR3 in amino acids: CASSTGTSNEQYF. CDR3 bases: TGCGCCAGCAGCACGGGGACTAGCAACGAGCAGTACTTC.

This clonotype showed up many times. This chain joins TRBV2 and TRBJ2-7; D call uncertain. With 5 bases removed from V and 2 bases from J, the gap between germline ends came to 7 bases. The CDR3 extends over 12 amino acids. Germline V CDR1 and CDR2: SNHLY, FYNNEI. CDR3 in amino acids: CASSLIPYEQYV. DNA of the CDR3: TGTGCCAGCAGTCTAATACCCTACGAGCAGTACGTC.

This clonotype was detected a few times. The chain carries TRBV7-8 and TRBJ2-7; 9 nucleotides line up with TRBD1. Trimming at V came to 8 bases and at J to 6 bases, leaving 11 bases not matched to a gene. This CDR3 has 14 amino acids. Germline assignment: CDR1 SGHVS and CDR2 FQNEAQ. CDR3 nucleotides: TGTGCCAGCGGACCTCCGGGACAGGGCCGCGAGCAGTACTTC. Translation: CASGPPGQGREQYF.